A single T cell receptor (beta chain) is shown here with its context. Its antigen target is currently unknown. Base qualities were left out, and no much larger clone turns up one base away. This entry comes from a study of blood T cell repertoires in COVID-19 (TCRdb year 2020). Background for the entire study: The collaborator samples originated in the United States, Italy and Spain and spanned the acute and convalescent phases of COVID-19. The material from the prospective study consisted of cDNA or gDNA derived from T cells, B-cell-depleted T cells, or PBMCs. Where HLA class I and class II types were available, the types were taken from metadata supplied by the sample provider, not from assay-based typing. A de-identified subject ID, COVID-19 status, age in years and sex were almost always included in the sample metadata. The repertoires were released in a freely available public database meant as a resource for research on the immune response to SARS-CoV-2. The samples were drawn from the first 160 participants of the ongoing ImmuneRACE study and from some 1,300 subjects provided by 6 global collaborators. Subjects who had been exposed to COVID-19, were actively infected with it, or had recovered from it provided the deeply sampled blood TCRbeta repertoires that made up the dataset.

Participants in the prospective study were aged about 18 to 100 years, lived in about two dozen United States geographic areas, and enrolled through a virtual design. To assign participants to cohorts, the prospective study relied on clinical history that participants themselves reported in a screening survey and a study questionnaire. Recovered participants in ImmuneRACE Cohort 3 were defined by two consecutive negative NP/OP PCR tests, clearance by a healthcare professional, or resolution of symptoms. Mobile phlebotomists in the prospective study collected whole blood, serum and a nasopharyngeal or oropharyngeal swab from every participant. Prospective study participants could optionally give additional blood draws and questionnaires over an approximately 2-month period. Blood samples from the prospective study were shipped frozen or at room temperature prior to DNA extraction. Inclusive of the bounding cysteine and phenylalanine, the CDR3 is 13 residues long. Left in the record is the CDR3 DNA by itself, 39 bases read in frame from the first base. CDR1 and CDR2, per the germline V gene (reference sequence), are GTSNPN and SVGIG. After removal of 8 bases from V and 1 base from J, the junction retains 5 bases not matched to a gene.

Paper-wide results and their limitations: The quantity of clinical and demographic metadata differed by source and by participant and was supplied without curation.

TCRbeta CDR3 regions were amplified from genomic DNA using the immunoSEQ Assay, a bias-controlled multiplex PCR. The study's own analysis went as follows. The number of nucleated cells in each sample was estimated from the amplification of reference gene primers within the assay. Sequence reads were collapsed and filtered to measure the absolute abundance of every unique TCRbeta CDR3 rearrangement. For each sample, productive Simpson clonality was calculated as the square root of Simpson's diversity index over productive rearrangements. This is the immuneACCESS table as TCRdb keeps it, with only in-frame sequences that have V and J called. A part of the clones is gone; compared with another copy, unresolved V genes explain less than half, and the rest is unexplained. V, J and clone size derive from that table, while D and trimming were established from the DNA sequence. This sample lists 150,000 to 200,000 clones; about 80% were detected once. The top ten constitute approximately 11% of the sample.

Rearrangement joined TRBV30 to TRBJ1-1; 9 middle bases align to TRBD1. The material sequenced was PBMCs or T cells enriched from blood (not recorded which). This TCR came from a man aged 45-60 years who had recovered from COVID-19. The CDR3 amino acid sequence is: CAAGTGTNTEAFF. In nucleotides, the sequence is TGTGCCGCCGGGACAGGGACGAACACTGAAGCTTTCTTT.